Listed below are T cell receptor beta chains from one sample, sequenced in a study of beta chain features in type 1 diabetes. The table came from immunoSEQ multiplex PCR; TCRdb's copy has only in-frame clones and leaves some out. The sample consists of around 360,000 clones, about 12% of them appearing once. Sample: naive CD4+ T cells from blood. These TCRs come from a woman under 30 with type 1 diabetes. CDR3s include the opening cysteine and the closing phenylalanine or tryptophan.

j_gene	v_gene	CDR3aa
TRBJ1-5	TRBV7-2	CASSLDGPQHF
TRBJ2-2	TRBV7-8	CASSEGLGRTGELFF
TRBJ2-7	TRBV27	CASSGGAGRYEQYF
TRBJ2-7	TRBV28	CASRTSGSSYEQYF
TRBJ2-1	TRBV30	CAWNRESYNEQFF
TRBJ2-2	TRBV13	CASRFGQGASNTGELFF
TRBJ2-7	TRBV7-2	CASSRTLTDYEQYF
TRBJ2-7	TRBV29-1	CSVERPGDEQYF
TRBJ2-7	TRBV7-9	CASSLAVSGGYEQYF
TRBJ1-1	TRBV2	CASSESGGYTEAFF
TRBJ1-2	TRBV6-6	CASSLDGRYGYTF
TRBJ1-4	TRBV7-6	CASSFIAEKLFF